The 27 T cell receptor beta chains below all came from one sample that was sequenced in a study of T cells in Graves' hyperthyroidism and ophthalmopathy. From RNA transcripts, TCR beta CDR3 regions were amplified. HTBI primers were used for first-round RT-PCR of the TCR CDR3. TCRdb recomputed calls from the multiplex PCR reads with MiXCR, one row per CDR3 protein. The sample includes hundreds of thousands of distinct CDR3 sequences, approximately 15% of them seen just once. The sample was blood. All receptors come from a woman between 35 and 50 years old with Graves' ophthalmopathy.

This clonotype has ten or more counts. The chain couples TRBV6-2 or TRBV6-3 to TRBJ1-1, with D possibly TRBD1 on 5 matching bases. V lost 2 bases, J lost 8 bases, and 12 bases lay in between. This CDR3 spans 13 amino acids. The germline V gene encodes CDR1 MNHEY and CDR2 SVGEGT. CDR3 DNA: TGTGCCAGCAGTTACGCGGACGGGGCGGAAGCTTTCTTT. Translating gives CASSYADGAEAFF.

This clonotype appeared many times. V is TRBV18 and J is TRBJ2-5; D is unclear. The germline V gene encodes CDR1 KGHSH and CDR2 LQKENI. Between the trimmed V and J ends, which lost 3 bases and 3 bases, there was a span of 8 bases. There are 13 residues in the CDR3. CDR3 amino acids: CASSPSEEETQYF. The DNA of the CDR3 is TGTGCCAGCTCACCTTCGGAAGAAGAGACCCAGTACTTC.

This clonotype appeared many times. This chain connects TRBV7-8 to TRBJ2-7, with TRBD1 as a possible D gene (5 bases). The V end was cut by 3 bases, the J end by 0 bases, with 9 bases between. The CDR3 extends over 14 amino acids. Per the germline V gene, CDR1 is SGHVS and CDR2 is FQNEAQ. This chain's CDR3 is CASSFADNSYEQYF. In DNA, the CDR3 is TGTGCCAGCAGCTTTGCGGACAACTCCTACGAGCAGTACTTC.

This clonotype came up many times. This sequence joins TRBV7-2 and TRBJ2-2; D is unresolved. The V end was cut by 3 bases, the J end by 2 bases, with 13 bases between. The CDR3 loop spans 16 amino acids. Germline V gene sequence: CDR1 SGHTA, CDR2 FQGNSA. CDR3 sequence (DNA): TGTGCCAGCAGCTTGGCAGTCCGTTATAACACCGGGGAGCTGTTTTTT. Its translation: CASSLAVRYNTGELFF. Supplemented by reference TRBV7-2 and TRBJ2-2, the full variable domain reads GAGVSQSPSNKVTEKGKDVELRCDPISGHTALYWYRQSLGQGLEFLIYFQGNSAPDKSGLPSDRFSAERTGGSVSTLTIQRTQQEDSAVYLCASSLAVRYNTGELFFGEGSRLTVL.

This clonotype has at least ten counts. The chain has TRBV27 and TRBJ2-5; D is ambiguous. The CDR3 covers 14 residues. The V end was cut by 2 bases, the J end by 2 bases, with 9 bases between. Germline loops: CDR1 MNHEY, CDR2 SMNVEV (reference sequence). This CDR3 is CASSLRQTQETQYF. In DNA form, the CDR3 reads TGTGCCAGCAGTTTAAGGCAGACTCAAGAGACCCAGTACTTC.

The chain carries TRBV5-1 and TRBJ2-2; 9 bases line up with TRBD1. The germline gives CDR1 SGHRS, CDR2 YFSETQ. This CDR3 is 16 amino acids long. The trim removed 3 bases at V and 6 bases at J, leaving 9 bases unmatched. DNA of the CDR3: TGCGCCAGCAGCTCACGGGACAGGGAGGTTTCCGGGGAGCTGTTTTTT. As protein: CASSSRDREVSGELFF.

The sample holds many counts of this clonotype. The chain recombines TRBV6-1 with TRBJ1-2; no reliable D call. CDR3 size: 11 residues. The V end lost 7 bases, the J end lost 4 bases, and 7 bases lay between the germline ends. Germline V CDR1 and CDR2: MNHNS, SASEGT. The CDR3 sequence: CASTSSYGYTF. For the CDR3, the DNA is TGTGCCAGCACCTCCAGCTATGGCTACACCTTC.

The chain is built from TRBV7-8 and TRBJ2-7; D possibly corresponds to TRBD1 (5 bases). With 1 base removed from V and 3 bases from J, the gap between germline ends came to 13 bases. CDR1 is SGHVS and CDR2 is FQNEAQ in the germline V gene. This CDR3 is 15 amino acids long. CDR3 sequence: CASSLGRRASYEQYF. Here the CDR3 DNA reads TGTGCCAGCAGCTTAGGGCGCAGGGCGAGCTACGAGCAGTACTTC. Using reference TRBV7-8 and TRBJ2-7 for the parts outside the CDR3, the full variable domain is GAGVSQSPRYKVAKRGQDVALRCDPISGHVSLFWYQQALGQGPEFLTYFQNEAQLDKSGLPSDRFFAERPEGSVSTLKIQRTQQEDSAVYLCASSLGRRASYEQYFGPGTRLTVT.

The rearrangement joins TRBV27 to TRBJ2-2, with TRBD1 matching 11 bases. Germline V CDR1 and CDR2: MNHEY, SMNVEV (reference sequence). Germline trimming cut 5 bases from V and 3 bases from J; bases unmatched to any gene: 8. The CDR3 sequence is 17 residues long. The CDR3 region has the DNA TGTGCCAGCAGTATCTTCCTGGGACAGGGGGACACCGGGGAGCTGTTTTTT. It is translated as CASSIFLGQGDTGELFF.

The CDR3 reads CASSPALAIGRAKNIQYF. The DNA for the CDR3 is TGTGCCAGCAGTCCCGCCCTAGCGATTGGGCGAGCCAAAAACATTCAGTACTTC. The chain has TRBV28 and TRBJ2-4; D may be TRBD2 (6 bases). The V end lost 5 bases, the J end lost 0 bases, and 20 bases lay between the germline ends. The germline CDR1 and CDR2 sequences are MDHEN and SYDVKM. This CDR3 contains 18 residues.

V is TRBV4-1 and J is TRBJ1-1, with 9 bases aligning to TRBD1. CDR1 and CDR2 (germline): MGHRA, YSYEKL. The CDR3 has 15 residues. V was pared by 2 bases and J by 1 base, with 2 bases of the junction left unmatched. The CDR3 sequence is CASSQKGQGNTEAFF. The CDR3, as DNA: TGCGCCAGCAGCCAAAAGGGACAGGGGAACACTGAAGCTTTCTTT.

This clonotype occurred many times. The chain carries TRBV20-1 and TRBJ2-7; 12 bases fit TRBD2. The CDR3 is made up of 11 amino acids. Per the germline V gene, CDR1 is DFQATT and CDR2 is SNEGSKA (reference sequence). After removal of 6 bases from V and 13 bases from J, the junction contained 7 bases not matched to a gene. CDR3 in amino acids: CSAVTSGSLYF. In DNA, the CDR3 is TGCAGTGCGGTGACTAGCGGGAGTTTATACTTC.

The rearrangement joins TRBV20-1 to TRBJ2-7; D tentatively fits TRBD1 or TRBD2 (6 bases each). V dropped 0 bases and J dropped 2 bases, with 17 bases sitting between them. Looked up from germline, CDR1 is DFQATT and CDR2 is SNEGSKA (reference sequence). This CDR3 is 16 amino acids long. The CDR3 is CSARDRGPLRTYEQYF. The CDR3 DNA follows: TGCAGTGCTAGAGATCGGGGGCCGTTGCGGACCTACGAGCAGTACTTC.

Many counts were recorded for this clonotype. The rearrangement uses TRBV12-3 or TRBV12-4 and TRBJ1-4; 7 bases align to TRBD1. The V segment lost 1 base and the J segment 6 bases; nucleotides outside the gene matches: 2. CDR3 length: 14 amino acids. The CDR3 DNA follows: TGTGCCAGCAGTTTAGTTCAGGGGGATGAAAAACTGTTTTTT. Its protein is CASSLVQGDEKLFF.

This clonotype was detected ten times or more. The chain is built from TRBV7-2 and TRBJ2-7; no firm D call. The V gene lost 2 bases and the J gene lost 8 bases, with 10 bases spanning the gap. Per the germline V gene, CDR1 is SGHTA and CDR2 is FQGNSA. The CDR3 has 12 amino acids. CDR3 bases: TGTGCCAGCAGCTTAACAACATCTAAGCAGTACTTC. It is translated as CASSLTTSKQYF.

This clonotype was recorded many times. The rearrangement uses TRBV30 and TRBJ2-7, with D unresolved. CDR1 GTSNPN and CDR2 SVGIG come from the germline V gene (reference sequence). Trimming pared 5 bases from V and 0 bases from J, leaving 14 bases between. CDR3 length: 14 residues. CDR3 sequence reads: CAWRFRERSYEQYF. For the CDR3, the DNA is TGTGCCTGGCGGTTTCGCGAGCGCTCCTACGAGCAGTACTTC.

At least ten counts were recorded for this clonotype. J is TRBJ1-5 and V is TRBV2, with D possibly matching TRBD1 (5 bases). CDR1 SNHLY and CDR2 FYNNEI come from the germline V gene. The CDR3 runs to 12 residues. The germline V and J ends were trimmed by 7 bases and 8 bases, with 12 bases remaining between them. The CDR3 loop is CASTLGEEPQHF. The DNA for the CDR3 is TGTGCCAGCACATTGGGGGAAGAGCCCCAGCATTTT.

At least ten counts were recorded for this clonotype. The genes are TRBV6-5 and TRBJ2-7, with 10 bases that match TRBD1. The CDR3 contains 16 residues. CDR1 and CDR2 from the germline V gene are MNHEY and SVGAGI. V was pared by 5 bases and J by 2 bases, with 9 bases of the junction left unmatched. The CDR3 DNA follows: TGTGCCAGCAGTACAACCGGGACAGGGGTCGCCTACGAGCAGTACTTC. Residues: CASSTTGTGVAYEQYF.

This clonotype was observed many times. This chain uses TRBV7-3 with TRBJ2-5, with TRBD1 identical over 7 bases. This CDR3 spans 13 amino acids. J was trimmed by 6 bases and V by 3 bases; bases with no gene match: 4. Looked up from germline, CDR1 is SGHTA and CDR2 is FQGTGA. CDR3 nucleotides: TGTGCCAGCAGCTTCACAGGGGATAAGACCCAGTACTTC. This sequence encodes CASSFTGDKTQYF.

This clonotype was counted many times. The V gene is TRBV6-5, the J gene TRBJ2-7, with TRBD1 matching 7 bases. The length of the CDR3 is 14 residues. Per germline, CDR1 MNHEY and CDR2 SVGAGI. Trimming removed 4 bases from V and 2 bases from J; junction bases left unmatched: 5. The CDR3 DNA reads TGTGCCAGCAGTTTCCGGGACAGCACCTACGAGCAGTACTTC. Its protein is CASSFRDSTYEQYF.

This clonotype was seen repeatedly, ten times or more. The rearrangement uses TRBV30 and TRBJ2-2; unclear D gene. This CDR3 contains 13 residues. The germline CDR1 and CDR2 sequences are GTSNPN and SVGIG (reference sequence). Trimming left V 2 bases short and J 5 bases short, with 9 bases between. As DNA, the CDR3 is TGTGCCTGGAGTCCAGTCCCTACCGGGGAGCTGTTTTTT. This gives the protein CAWSPVPTGELFF.

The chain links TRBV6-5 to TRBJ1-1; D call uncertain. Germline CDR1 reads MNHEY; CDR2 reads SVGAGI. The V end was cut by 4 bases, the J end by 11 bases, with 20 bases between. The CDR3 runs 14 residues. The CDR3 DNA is TGTGCCAGCAGTTTCACCGGACGAGGGCAGACGGCTTTCTTT. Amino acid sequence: CASSFTGRGQTAFF.

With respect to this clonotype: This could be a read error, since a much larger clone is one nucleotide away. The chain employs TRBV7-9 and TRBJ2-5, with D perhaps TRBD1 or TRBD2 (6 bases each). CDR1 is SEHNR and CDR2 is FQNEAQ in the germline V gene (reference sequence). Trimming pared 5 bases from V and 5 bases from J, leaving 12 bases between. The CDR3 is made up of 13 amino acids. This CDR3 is CASSRRGSETQYF. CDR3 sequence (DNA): TGTGCCAGCAGCCGGAGGGGGAGTGAGACCCAGTACTTC.

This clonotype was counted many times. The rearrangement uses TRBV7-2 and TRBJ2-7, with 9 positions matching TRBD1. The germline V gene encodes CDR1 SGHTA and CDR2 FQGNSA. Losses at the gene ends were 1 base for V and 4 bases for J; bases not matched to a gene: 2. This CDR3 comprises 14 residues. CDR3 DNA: TGTGCCAGCAGCTTAGGACAGGGGGGGTACGAGCAGTACTTC. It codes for CASSLGQGGYEQYF.

The CDR3 region is CATSGISGQSNTGELFF. The CDR3 bases are TGTGCCACCAGTGGAATTTCGGGACAGTCGAACACCGGGGAGCTGTTTTTT. V and J are TRBV24-1 and TRBJ2-2, with 7 nucleotides matching TRBD1. The CDR3 runs 17 residues. The V gene end was trimmed by 5 bases and the J gene end by 0 bases; junction bases not matched to a gene: 8. Germline V gives CDR1 KGHDR, CDR2 SFDVKD.

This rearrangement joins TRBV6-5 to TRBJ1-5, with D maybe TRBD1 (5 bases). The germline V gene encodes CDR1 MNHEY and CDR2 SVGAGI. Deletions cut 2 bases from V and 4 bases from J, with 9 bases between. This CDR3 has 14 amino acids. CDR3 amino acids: CASSYAGVNQPQHF. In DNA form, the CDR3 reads TGTGCCAGCAGTTACGCGGGGGTGAATCAGCCCCAGCATTTT.

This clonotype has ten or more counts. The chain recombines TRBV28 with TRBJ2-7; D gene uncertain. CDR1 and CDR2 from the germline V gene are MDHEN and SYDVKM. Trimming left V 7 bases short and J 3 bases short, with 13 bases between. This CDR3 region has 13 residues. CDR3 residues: CASTPRNSYEQYF. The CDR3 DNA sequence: TGTGCCAGCACCCCGCGGAACAGCTACGAGCAGTACTTC.